Following are 9 T cell receptor beta chains from one sample sequenced in a study of T cell responses to AZD1222 COVID-19 vaccine. Using immunoSEQ multiplex PCR, the repertoire was profiled, and TCRdb retains in-frame clones only, with some absent. The table shows some 110,000 clones, with about 86% occurring only once. The sequencing here drew on peripheral blood, taken 28 days after the second AZD1222 dose. The receptors stem from an adult who received the AZD1222 COVID-19 vaccine.

The rearrangement links TRBV5-1 to TRBJ2-1; D ambiguous. The germline CDR1 and CDR2 sequences are SGHRS and YFSETQ. The CDR3 extends over 16 amino acids. Deletions cut 0 bases from V and 1 base from J, with 11 bases between. This CDR3 reads CASSLGGMTSYNEQFF. Written as DNA, the CDR3 is TGCGCCAGCAGCTTGGGTGGGATGACTTCCTACAATGAGCAGTTCTTC.

The V and J genes are TRBV10-3 and TRBJ1-4; D unclear. V lost 10 bases, J lost 0 bases, and 12 bases lay in between. Germline lookup yields CDR1 ENHRY and CDR2 SYGVKD. This CDR3 is 14 amino acids long. CDR3 residues: CATSGVTTNEKLFF. CDR3 DNA: TGTGCCACGTCGGGCGTAACAACTAATGAAAAACTGTTTTTT.

This clone has a single count. V and J are TRBV11-2 and TRBJ2-3, with D perhaps matching TRBD1 (5 bases). The CDR3 is made up of 15 amino acids. V lost 4 bases to trimming and J lost 5 bases, with 16 bases between them. Germline CDR1 is SGHAT and CDR2 is FQNNGV. The CDR3 DNA follows: TGTGCCAGCAGCTACGCTAAACTTACAGGAGATACGCAGTATTTT. Translated: CASSYAKLTGDTQYF.

This sequence joins TRBV11-2 and TRBJ2-3; 9 nucleotides match TRBD1. V lost 5 bases and J lost 8; bases outside the gene matches: 8. Germline lookup yields CDR1 SGHAT and CDR2 FQNNGV. This CDR3 has 14 amino acids. This CDR3 is CASSPPGTGSTQYF. The CDR3 coding sequence is TGTGCCAGCAGCCCACCCGGGACAGGGAGTACGCAGTATTTT.

This clone was seen a handful of times. The chain uses TRBV6-4 and TRBJ1-6; D perhaps matches TRBD1 (6 bases). Germline V gives CDR1 MRHNA, CDR2 SNTAGT. The CDR3 consists of 14 residues. The V gene lost 7 bases and the J gene lost 7 bases, with 14 bases spanning the gap. The CDR3: CASNDGQPNSPLHF. For the CDR3, the DNA is TGTGCCAGCAACGACGGACAGCCAAATTCACCCCTCCACTTT.

This rearrangement joins TRBV12-3 or TRBV12-4 to TRBJ2-2; D is unresolved. This CDR3 is 12 amino acids long. Trimming pared 1 base from V and 7 bases from J, leaving 4 bases between. The DNA of the CDR3 is TGTGCCAGCAGTTTAGTTGTCGGGGAGCTGTTTTTT. Its protein product is CASSLVVGELFF.

This chain links TRBV27 with TRBJ2-3; D gene uncertain. Germline CDR1 and CDR2: MNHEY and SMNVEV (reference sequence). The CDR3 spans 14 residues. V lost 4 bases, J lost 0 bases, and 8 bases lay in between. The CDR3 loop reads CASSSTHSTDTQYF. The CDR3 nucleotides read TGTGCCAGCAGTTCTACCCACAGCACAGATACGCAGTATTTT.

V gene TRBV5-1 combines with J gene TRBJ1-1, with D maybe TRBD1 (5 bases). Germline lookup yields CDR1 SGHRS and CDR2 YFSETQ. This CDR3 contains 12 residues. V lost 6 bases, J lost 4 bases, and 10 bases lay in between. The CDR3 sequence: CASNSGSTEAFF. In DNA, the CDR3 is TGCGCCAGCAACTCAGGGAGCACTGAAGCTTTCTTT.

The genes are TRBV12-3 or TRBV12-4 and TRBJ2-1; no reliable D call. There are 13 residues in the CDR3. V was cut by 3 bases and J by 8 bases, with 11 bases left in between. CDR3 loop: CASSFRRFDEQFF. The CDR3 coding sequence is TGTGCCAGCAGTTTCCGTAGATTCGATGAGCAGTTCTTC.